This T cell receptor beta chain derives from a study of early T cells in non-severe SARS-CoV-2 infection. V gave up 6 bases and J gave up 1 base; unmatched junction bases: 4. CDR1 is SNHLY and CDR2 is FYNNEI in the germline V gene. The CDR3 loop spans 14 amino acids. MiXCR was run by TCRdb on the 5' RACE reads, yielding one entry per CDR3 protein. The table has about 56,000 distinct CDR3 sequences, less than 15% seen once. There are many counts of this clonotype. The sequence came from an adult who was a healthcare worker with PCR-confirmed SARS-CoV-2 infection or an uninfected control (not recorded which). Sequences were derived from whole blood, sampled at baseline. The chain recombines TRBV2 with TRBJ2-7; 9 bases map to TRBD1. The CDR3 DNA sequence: TGTGCCAGCAGCCCGGGACAGGGTTCCTACGAGCAGTACTTC. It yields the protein CASSPGQGSYEQYF.